Listed below are T cell receptor beta chains from one sample, sequenced in a study of blood T cells in healthy people across ages. Each CDR3 protein is one row after TCRdb ran MiXCR on the 5' RACE reads. Counted here are fewer than 1,200,000 distinct CDR3 sequences, less than 25% occurring once; the ten biggest clones make up approximately 0.79%. These data were also reused for a study on T cells of mothers and their children.

The sample comprised blood. These receptors came from a girl aged 2 to 9 in good health. Both conserved end residues are part of each CDR3. The order of the fields is J gene, clone size, V gene, CDR3 protein. Only part of the rows carry a size: once, few, many, or a class if the clone is expanded.

j_call: TRBJ2-5
clone_size: -
v_call: TRBV7-2
cdr3_aa: CASSHSGSRGTQYF

j_call: TRBJ2-7
clone_size: few
v_call: TRBV3-1
cdr3_aa: CASSQPGTSQYF

j_call: TRBJ2-7
clone_size: -
v_call: TRBV4-3
cdr3_aa: CASSQDQTSGTHYEHYF

j_call: TRBJ2-1
clone_size: -
v_call: TRBV20-1
cdr3_aa: CSARYNSPGLAGGPYWNEQLF

j_call: -
clone_size: few
v_call: TRBV3-1
cdr3_aa: CASSQGAGNYEQYF

j_call: TRBJ2-5
clone_size: few
v_call: TRBV20-1
cdr3_aa: CSARPRQGWETQYF

j_call: TRBJ2-7
clone_size: few
v_call: TRBV7-2
cdr3_aa: CASSKGRGLEDEQYF

j_call: TRBJ2-7
clone_size: -
v_call: TRBV27
cdr3_aa: CASTISPGAPYEQYF

j_call: TRBJ1-1
clone_size: -
v_call: TRBV7-2
cdr3_aa: CASSAYGTANTEAFF

j_call: TRBJ2-7
clone_size: -
v_call: TRBV5-7
cdr3_aa: CASSQMGTGDEVYEQYF

j_call: TRBJ2-2
clone_size: -
v_call: TRBV3-1
cdr3_aa: CASSPRTSRNTGELFF

j_call: TRBJ1-4
clone_size: -
v_call: TRBV29-1
cdr3_aa: CSVERELGEKLFF

j_call: TRBJ1-1
clone_size: -
v_call: TRBV7-2
cdr3_aa: CASSLVLRGGEAFF

j_call: TRBJ2-7
clone_size: -
v_call: TRBV6-1
cdr3_aa: CASTLTSGGYEQYF

j_call: TRBJ2-1
clone_size: -
v_call: TRBV24-1
cdr3_aa: CATSDLGGSYNEQFF

j_call: TRBJ1-3
clone_size: once
v_call: TRBV28
cdr3_aa: CASSLGQKGNTIYF

j_call: TRBJ1-2
clone_size: few
v_call: TRBV5-4
cdr3_aa: CASSFYAVSYTF

j_call: -
clone_size: few
v_call: TRBV29-1
cdr3_aa: CSVEDVQGVTQYF

j_call: TRBJ2-7
clone_size: -
v_call: TRBV12-3/TRBV12-4
cdr3_aa: CASSRVQDSYEQYF